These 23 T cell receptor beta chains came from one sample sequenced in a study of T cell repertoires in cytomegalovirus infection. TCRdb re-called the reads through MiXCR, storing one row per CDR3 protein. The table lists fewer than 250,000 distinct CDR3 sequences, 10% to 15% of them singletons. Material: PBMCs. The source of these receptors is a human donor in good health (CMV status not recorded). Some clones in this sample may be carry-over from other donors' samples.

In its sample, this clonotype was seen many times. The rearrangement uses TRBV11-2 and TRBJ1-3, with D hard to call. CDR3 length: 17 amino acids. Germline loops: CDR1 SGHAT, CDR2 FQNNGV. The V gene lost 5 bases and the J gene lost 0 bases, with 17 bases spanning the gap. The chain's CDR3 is CASSPGVSHNSGNTIYF. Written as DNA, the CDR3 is TGTGCCAGCAGCCCCGGGGTGTCCCACAACTCTGGAAACACCATATATTTT.

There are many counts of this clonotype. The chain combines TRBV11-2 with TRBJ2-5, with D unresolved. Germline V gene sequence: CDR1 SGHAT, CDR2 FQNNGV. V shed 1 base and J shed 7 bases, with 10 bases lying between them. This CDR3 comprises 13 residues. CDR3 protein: CASSLALSRTQYF. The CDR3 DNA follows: TGTGCCAGCAGCTTAGCGCTGAGCCGGACCCAGTACTTC.

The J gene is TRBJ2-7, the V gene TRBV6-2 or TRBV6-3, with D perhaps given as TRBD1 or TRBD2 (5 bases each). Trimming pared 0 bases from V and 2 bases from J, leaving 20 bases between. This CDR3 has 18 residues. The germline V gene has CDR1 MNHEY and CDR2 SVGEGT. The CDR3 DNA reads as TGTGCCAGCAGTTACTCGAGGGACCTCAGCATCGGTGCCTACGAGCAGTACTTC. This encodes CASSYSRDLSIGAYEQYF.

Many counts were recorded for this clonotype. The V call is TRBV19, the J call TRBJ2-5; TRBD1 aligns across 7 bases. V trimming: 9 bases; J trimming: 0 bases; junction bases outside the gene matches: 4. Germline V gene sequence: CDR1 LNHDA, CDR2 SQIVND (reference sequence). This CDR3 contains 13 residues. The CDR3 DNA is TGTGCCAGCTCACAGGGGTACCAAGAGACCCAGTACTTC. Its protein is CASSQGYQETQYF.

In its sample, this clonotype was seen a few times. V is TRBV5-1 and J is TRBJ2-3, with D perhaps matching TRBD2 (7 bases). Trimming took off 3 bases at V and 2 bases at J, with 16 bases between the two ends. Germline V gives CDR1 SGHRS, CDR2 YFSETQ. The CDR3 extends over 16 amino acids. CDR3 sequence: CASSSGGAGDTDTQYF. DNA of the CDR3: TGCGCCAGCAGCTCCGGGGGCGCGGGGGACACAGATACGCAGTATTTT. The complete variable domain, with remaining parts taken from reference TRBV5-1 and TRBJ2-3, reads KAGVTQTPRYLIKTRGQQVTLSCSPISGHRSVSWYQQTPGQGLQFLFEYFSETQRNKGNFPGRFSGRQFSNSRSEMNVSTLELGDSALYLCASSSGGAGDTDTQYFGPGTRLTVL.

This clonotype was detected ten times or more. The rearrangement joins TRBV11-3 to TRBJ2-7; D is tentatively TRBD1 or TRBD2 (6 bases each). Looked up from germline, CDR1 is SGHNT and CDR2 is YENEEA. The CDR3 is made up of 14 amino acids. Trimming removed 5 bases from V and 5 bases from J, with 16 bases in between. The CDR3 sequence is CASSRGRLGHEQYF. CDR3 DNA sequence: TGTGCCAGCAGCCGGGGGCGGTTGGGCCACGAGCAGTACTTC.

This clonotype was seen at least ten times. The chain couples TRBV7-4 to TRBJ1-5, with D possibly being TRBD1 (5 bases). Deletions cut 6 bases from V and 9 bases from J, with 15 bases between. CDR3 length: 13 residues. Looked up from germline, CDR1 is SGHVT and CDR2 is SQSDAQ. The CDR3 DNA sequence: TGTGCCAGCAGGACAGATACTATTAGGCCCCAGCATTTT. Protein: CASRTDTIRPQHF.

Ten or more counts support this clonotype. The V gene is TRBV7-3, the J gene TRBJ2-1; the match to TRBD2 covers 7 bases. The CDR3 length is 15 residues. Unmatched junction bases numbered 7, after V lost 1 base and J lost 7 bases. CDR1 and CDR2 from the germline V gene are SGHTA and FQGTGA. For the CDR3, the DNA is TGTGCCAGCAGCTTAAATCACGGCGGGAGTAATGAGCAGTTCTTC. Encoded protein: CASSLNHGGSNEQFF.

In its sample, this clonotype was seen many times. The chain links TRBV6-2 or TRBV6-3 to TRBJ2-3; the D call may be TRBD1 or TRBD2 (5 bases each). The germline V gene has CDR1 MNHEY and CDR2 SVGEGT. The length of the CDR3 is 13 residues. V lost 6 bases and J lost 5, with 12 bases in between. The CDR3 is CASRGPAGDTQYF. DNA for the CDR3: TGTGCCAGCAGGGGACCCGCAGGAGATACGCAGTATTTT.

This chain's CDR3 is CATSGPTPRVNTGELFF. CDR3 sequence (DNA): TGTGCCACCAGTGGACCTACACCCAGGGTAAACACCGGGGAGCTGTTTTTT. J is TRBJ2-2 and V is TRBV24-1; a weak D match, TRBD1 (5 bases). This CDR3 has 17 residues. V lost 5 bases, J lost 2 bases, and 17 bases lay in between. Germline values: CDR1 KGHDR, CDR2 SFDVKD.

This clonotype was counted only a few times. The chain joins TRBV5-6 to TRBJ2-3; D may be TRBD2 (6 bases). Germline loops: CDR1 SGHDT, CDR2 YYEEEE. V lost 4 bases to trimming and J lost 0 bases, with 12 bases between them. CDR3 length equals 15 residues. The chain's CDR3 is CASSPIGGSTDTQYF. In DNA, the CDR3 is TGTGCCAGCAGCCCCATCGGGGGTAGCACAGATACGCAGTATTTT. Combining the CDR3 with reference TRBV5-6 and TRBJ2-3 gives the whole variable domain DAGVTQSPTHLIKTRGQQVTLRCSPKSGHDTVSWYQQALGQGPQFIFQYYEEEERQRGNFPDRFSGHQFPNYSSELNVNALLLGDSALYLCASSPIGGSTDTQYFGPGTRLTVL.

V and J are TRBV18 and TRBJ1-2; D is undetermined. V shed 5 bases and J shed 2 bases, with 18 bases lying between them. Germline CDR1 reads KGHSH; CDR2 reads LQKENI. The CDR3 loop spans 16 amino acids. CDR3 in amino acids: CASSRARSPGNYGYTF. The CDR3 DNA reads TGTGCCAGCTCAAGGGCACGGAGCCCTGGGAACTATGGCTACACCTTC.

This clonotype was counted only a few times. The CDR3 sequence is CATSRDLAGGGNGELFF. The CDR3 DNA sequence: TGTGCCACCAGCAGAGATCTAGCGGGAGGAGGAAACGGGGAGCTGTTTTTT. The chain employs TRBV15 and TRBJ2-2, with 11 bases that match TRBD2. This CDR3 spans 17 amino acids. With 0 bases clipped from V and 7 bases from J, the junction kept 7 bases outside the gene matches. In germline, CDR1 is LNHNV, CDR2 YYDKDF (reference sequence).

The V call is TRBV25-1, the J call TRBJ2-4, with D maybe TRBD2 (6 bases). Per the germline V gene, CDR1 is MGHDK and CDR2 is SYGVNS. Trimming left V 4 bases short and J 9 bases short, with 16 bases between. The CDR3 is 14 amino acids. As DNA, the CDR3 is TGTGCCAGCAGTGCCTCGGGCGGGGATCCCATTCAGTACTTC. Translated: CASSASGGDPIQYF.

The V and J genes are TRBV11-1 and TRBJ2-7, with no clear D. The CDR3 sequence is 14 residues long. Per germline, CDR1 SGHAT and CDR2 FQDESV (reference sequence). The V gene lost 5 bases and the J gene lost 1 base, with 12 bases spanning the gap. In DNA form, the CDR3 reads TGTGCCAGCAGCACCTCGACGGTATCCTACGAGCAGTACTTC. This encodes CASSTSTVSYEQYF.

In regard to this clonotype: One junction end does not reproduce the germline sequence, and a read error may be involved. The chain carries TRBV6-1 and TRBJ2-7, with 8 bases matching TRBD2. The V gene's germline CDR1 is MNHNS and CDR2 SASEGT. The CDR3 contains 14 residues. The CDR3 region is CASTSSGLGYGQYF. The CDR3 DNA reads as TGTGCCAGCACCAGCTCGGGACTAGGGTACGGGCAGTACTTC.

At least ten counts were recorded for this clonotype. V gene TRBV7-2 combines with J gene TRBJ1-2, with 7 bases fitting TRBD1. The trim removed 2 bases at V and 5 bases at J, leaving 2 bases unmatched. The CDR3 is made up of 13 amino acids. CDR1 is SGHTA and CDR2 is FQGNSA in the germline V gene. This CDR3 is CASSLNRGYGYTF. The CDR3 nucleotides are TGTGCCAGCAGCTTAAACAGGGGATATGGCTACACCTTC.

CDR3 nucleotide sequence: TGTGCCAGCAGCCAAGAAGGGTCTAGCACAGATACGCAGTATTTT. Protein: CASSQEGSSTDTQYF. V gene TRBV3-1 combines with J gene TRBJ2-3; D is undetermined. The CDR3 totals 15 residues. The V gene's germline CDR1 is LGHDT and CDR2 YNNKEL (reference sequence). V dropped 0 bases and J dropped 0 bases, with 7 bases sitting between them.

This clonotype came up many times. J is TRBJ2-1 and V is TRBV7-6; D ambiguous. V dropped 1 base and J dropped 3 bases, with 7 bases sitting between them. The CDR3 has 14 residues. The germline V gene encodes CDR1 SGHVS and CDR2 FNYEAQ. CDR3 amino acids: CASSLGGYYNEQFF. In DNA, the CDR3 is TGTGCCAGCAGCTTAGGAGGCTACTACAATGAGCAGTTCTTC.

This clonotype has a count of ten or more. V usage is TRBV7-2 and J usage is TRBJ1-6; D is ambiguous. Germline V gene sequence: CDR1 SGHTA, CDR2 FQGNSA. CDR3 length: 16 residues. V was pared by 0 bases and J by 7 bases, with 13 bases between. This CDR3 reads CASSLASRRTNSPLHF. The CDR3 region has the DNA TGTGCCAGCAGCTTAGCGTCACGACGGACGAATTCACCCCTCCACTTT.

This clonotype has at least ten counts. Written as DNA, the CDR3 is TGTGCCACCAAGACAGGGGCCCCTTCCCCTCAGCAGTTCTTC. This translates into CATKTGAPSPQQFF. The rearrangement joins TRBV11-3 to TRBJ2-1, with 8 bases identical to TRBD1. Unmatched junction bases numbered 16, after V lost 10 bases and J lost 11 bases. The V gene's germline CDR1 is SGHNT and CDR2 YENEEA. This CDR3 is 14 amino acids long.

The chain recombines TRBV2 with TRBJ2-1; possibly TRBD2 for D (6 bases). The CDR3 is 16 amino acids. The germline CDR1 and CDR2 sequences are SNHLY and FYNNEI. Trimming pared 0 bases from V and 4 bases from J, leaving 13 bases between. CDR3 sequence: CASSEALGGVYNEQFF. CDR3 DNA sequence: TGTGCCAGCAGTGAAGCGCTCGGCGGGGTTTACAATGAGCAGTTCTTC.

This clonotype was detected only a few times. CDR3 nucleotides: TGCAGTGCTAAGGGAGCGGTTAATTTCAACCAGCCCCAGCATTTT. It encodes CSAKGAVNFNQPQHF. This rearrangement joins TRBV20-1 to TRBJ1-5; D unclear. The CDR3 extends over 15 amino acids. CDR1 DFQATT and CDR2 SNEGSKA come from the germline V gene (reference sequence). V lost 4 bases to trimming and J lost 7 bases, with 20 bases between them.